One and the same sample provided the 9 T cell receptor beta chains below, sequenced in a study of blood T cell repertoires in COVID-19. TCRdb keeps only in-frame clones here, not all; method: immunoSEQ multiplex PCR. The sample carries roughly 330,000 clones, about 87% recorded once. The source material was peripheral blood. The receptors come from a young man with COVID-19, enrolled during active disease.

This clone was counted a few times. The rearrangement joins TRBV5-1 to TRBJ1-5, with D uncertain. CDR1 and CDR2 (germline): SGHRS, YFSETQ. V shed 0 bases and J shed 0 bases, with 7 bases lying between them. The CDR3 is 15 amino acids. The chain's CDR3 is CASSLGQNSNQPQHF. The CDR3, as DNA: TGCGCCAGCAGCTTGGGTCAGAATAGCAATCAGCCCCAGCATTTT.

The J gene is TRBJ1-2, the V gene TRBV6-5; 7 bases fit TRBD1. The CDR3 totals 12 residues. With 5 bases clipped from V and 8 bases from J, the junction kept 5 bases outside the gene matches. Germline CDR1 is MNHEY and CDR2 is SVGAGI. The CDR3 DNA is TGTGCCAGCAGTACAGGGGAAGTGGGCTACACCTTC. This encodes CASSTGEVGYTF.

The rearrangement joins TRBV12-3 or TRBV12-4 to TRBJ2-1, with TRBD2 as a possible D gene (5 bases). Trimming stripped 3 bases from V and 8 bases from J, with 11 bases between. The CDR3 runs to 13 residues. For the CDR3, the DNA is TGTGCCAGCAGTTTGTTGTCTAGCTATGAGCAGTTCTTC. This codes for CASSLLSSYEQFF.

The CDR3 loop is CASSPTGSVGYEQYF. The CDR3 DNA sequence: TGTGCCAGCTCACCTACAGGGTCGGTAGGCTACGAGCAGTACTTC. V and J are TRBV18 and TRBJ2-7; tentative D call: TRBD1 (6 bases). Germline V gene data show CDR1 as KGHSH and CDR2 as LQKENI. Trimming took 3 bases from V and 3 from J, leaving 15 bases between them. The CDR3 has 15 residues. Full variable domain (rest looked up from reference TRBV18 and TRBJ2-7): NAGVMQNPRHLVRRRGQEARLRCSPMKGHSHVYWYRQLPEEGLKFMVYLQKENIIDESGMPKERFSAEFPKEGPSILRIQQVVRGDSAAYFCASSPTGSVGYEQYFGPGTRLTVT.

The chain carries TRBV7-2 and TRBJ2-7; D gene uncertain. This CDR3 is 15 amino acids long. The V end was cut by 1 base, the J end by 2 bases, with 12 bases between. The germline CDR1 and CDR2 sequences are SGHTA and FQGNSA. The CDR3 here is CASSLGASVPYEQYF. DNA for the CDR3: TGTGCCAGCAGCTTAGGGGCTTCCGTCCCCTACGAGCAGTACTTC. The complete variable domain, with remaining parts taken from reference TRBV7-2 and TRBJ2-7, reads GAGVSQSPSNKVTEKGKDVELRCDPISGHTALYWYRQSLGQGLEFLIYFQGNSAPDKSGLPSDRFSAERTGGSVSTLTIQRTQQEDSAVYLCASSLGASVPYEQYFGPGTRLTVT.

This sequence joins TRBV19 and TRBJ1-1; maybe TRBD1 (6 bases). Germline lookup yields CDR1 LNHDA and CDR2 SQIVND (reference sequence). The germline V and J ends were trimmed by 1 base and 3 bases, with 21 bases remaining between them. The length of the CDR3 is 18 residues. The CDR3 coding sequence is TGTGCCAGTAGTATAGCCGATCTGACCGCCAGGGGAGACACTGAAGCTTTCTTT. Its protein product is CASSIADLTARGDTEAFF.

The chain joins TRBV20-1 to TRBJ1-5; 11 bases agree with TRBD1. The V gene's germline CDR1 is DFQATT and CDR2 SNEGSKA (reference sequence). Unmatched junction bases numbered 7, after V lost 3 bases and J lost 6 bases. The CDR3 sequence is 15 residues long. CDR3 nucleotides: TGCAGTGCTAGTTGGGGGGGACAGGGGGTTCAGCCCCAGCATTTT. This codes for CSASWGGQGVQPQHF.

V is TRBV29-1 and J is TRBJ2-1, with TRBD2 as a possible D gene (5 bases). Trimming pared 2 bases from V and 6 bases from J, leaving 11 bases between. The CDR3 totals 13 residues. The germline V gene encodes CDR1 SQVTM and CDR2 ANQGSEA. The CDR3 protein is CSVEPLEGNEQFF. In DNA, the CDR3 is TGCAGCGTTGAACCCCTAGAGGGCAATGAGCAGTTCTTC.

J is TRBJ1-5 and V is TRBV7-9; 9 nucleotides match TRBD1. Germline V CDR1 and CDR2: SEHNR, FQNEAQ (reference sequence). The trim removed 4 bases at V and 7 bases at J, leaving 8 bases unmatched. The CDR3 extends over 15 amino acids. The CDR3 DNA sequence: TGTGCCAGCAGCTCCGACAGGGGGACGGGACAGCCCCAGCATTTT. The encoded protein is CASSSDRGTGQPQHF.